The following is a T cell receptor (beta chain) sequence with its context. The sample comes from a study of T cell changes during pregnancy in multiple sclerosis. TCRdb's copy holds only in-frame clones and misses some; the assay was immunoSEQ multiplex PCR. In the table there are just under 50,000 clones, 94% of which are singletons. The TCR sequence derives from a female donor with multiple sclerosis, enrolled in a pregnancy study. Sequenced material: CD4+ T cells from peripheral blood mononuclear cells, taken in the third trimester of pregnancy.

CDR3 sequence: CASSLNSNTEAFF. CDR3 DNA sequence: TGCGCCAGCAGCTTAAACAGTAACACTGAAGCTTTCTTT. This rearrangement joins TRBV5-1 to TRBJ1-1; the D is unclear. V was cut by 2 bases and J by 2 bases, with 7 bases left in between. Germline CDR1 and CDR2: SGHRS and YFSETQ. CDR3 size: 13 residues.